This T cell receptor beta chain was observed in a study of T cell responses to AZD1222 COVID-19 vaccine. Study findings and constraints: Along spike, vaccine-associated CD4 TCRs were found throughout, with dominance at 160-218 and 743-854.

Here immunoSEQ multiplex PCR was the method, and the copy in TCRdb shows in-frame clones only, minus some. Of 150,000 to 200,000 clones listed, approximately 91% are singletons. Comment on this clone: Its antigen is unknown.

Germline V CDR1 and CDR2: LGHDT, YNNKEL (reference sequence). The CDR3 runs 14 residues. Trimming cost V 0 bases and J 8 bases, with 13 bases left between them. The sample was peripheral blood, taken on day 0 of AZD1222 vaccination. The gene calls are TRBV3-1 (or the pseudogene TRBV3-2) and TRBJ1-2; TRBD1 is a possible D gene (5 bases). The source of this sequence is an adult in good health. The CDR3 spells CASSQEWGMGGYTF. CDR3 DNA: TGTGCCAGCAGCCAAGAATGGGGGATGGGGGGCTACACCTTC.